Reported below is one T cell receptor (beta chain). The data stem from a study of blood T cell repertoires in COVID-19. Turning to the study itself: There were acute and convalescent COVID-19 samples, and they came from the United States, Italy and Spain. T cells, B-cell-depleted T cells, or PBMCs supplied cDNA or gDNA.

In the original processing: The assay estimated nucleated cells by amplifying reference gene primers. TCRdb's copy holds only in-frame clones and misses some; the assay was immunoSEQ multiplex PCR. V and J calls plus clone size are reproduced from that table; the DNA served to infer D and trimming. This sample yields 95,000 to 100,000 clones, of which approximately 86% are seen a single time; roughly 1.7% belongs to the top ten. The sequenced sample consisted of peripheral blood. This receptor was taken from a man aged 80 or over with acute or convalescent COVID-19.

The CDR3, as DNA: TGCAGCACAAAGACGGGACAGGGTCTGAACACTGAAGCTTTCTTT. Translation gives CSTKTGQGLNTEAFF. The chain recombines TRBV29-1 with TRBJ1-1; 9 bases fit TRBD1. There are 15 residues in the CDR3. V was clipped by 8 bases and J by 0 bases; unmatched bases: 10. Germline CDR1 SQVTM, CDR2 ANQGSEA.